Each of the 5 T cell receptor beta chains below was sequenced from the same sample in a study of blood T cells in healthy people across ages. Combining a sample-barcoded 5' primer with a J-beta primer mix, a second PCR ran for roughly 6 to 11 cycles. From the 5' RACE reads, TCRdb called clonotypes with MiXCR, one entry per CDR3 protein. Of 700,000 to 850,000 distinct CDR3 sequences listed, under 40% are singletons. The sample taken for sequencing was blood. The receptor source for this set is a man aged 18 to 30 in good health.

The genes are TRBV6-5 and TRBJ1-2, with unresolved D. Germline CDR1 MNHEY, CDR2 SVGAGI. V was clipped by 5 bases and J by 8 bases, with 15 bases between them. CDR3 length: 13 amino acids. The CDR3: CASSDGVAEGYTF. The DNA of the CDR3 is TGTGCCAGCAGTGACGGAGTGGCGGAGGGCTACACCTTC.

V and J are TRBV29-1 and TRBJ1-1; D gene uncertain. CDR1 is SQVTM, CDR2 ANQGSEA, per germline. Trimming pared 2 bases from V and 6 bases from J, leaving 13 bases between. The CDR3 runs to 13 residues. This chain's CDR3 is CSVEFGEGSEAFF. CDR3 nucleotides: TGCAGCGTTGAATTTGGGGAAGGCTCTGAAGCTTTCTTT.

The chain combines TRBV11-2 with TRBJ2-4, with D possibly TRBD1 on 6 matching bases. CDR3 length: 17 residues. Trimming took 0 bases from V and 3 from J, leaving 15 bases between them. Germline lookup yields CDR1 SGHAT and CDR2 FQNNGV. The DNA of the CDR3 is TGTGCCAGCAGCTTAGAGGGCAGGGGATTAGGCAAAAACATTCAGTACTTC. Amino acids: CASSLEGRGLGKNIQYF. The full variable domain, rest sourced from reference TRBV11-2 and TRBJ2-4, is EAGVAQSPRYKIIEKRQSVAFWCNPISGHATLYWYQQILGQGPKLLIQFQNNGVVDDSQLPKDRFSAERLKGVDSTLKIQPAKLEDSAVYLCASSLEGRGLGKNIQYFGAGTRLSVL.

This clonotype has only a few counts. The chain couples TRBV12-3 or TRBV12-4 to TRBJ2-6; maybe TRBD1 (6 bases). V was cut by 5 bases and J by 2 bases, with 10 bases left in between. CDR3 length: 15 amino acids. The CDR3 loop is CASSGRGPGANVLTF. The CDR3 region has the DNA TGTGCCAGCAGTGGCAGGGGTCCTGGGGCCAACGTCCTGACTTTC.

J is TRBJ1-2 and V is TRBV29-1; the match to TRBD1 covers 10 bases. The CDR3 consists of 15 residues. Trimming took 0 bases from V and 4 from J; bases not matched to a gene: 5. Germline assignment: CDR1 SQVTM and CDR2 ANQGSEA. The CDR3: CSVEEAGTGAYGYTF. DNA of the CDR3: TGCAGCGTTGAAGAAGCCGGGACAGGGGCCTATGGCTACACCTTC.